This record covers a single TCR beta chain. The antigen is unknown. With 60 Vbeta and 13 Jbeta primers, the PCR was carried out. Sequencing was performed with immunoSEQ multiplex PCR; in TCRdb, only in-frame clones are kept and a portion is missing. Altogether around 150,000 clones are present, just under 85% being singletons, with the ten largest covering less than 1.5%. The sample belongs to a study of cytomegalovirus exposure and HLA in healthy donors. Study in general: From 170 million or so T cells, an earlier analysis saw roughly 110 million unique TCR beta sequences.

Notes on the study in general: A few V segments could not be told apart, such as TRBV6-2 and TRBV6-3, and were left out. More clonal expansion characterized HLA-associated TCR beta chains than equally common others in a later analysis. In a later analysis, donors in an Asian-associated ancestry cluster reportedly had fewer N-insertions in productive TCRs than the cohort mean.

Germline assignment: CDR1 LNHDA and CDR2 SQIVND (reference sequence). The CDR3 is 15 amino acids. V gave up 3 bases and J gave up 5 bases; unmatched junction bases: 7. The origin of this receptor is a man aged 25-45 years in good health and CMV-seropositive. The sequenced sample was PBMCs. The gene calls are TRBV19 and TRBJ2-3; 8 bases fit TRBD2. CDR3 sequence: CASSIGGGRGDTQYF. CDR3 DNA: TGTGCCAGTAGTATCGGGGGGGGGCGAGGAGATACGCAGTATTTT.